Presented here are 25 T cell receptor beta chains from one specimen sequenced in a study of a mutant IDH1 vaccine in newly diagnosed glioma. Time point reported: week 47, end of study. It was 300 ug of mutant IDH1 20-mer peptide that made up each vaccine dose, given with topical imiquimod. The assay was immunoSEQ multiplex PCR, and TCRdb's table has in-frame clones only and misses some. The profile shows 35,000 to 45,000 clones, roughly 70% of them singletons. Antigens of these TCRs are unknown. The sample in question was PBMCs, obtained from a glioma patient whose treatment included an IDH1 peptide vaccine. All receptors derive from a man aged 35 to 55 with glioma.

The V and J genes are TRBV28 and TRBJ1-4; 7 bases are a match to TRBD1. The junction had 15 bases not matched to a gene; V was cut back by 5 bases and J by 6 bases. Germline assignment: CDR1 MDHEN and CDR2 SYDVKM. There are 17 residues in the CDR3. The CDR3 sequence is CASSRQGANMYHEKLFF. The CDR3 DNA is TGTGCCAGCAGTAGACAGGGCGCGAATATGTACCATGAAAAACTGTTTTTT.

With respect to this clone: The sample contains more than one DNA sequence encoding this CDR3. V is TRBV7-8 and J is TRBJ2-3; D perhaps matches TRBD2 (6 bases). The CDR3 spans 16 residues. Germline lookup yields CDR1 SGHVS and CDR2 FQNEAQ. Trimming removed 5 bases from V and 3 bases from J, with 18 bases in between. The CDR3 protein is CASSPRGTSVTDTQYF. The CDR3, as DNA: TGTGCCAGCAGCCCACGGGGGACTTCGGTGACAGATACGCAGTATTTT.

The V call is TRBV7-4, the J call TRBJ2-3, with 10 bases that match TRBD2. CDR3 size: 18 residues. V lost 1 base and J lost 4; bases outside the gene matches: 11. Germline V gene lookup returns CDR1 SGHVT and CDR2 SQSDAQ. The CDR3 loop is CASSLEAGGPRLSDTQYF. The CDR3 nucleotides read TGTGCCAGCAGCTTAGAAGCGGGAGGGCCGAGGCTATCAGATACGCAGTATTTT.

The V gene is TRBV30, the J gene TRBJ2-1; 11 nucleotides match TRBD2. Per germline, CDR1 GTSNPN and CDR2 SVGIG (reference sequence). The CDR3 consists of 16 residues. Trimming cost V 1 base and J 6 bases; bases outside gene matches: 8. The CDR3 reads CAWSAKLAGAINEQFF. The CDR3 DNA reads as TGTGCCTGGAGTGCCAAACTAGCGGGAGCTATCAATGAGCAGTTCTTC.

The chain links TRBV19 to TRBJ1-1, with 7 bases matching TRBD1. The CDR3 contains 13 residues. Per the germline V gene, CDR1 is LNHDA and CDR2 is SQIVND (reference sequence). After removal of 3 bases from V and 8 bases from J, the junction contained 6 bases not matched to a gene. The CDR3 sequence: CASSIPPGGEAFF. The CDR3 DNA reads TGTGCCAGTAGTATCCCACCAGGGGGGGAAGCTTTCTTT.

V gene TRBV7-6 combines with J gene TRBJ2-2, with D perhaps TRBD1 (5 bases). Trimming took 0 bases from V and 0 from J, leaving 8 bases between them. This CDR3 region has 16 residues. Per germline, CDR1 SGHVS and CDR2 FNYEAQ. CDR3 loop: CASSLARAANTGELFF. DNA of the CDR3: TGTGCCAGCAGCTTAGCCAGGGCCGCGAACACCGGGGAGCTGTTTTTT. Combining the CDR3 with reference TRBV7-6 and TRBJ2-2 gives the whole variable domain GAGVSQSPRYKVTKRGQDVALRCDPISGHVSLYWYRQALGQGPEFLTYFNYEAQQDKSGLPNDRFSAERPEGSISTLTIQRTEQRDSAMYRCASSLARAANTGELFFGEGSRLTVL.

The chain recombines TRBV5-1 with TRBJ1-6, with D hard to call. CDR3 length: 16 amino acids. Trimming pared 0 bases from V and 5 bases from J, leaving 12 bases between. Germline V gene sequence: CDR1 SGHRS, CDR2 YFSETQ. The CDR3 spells CASSLAAGDDNSPLHF. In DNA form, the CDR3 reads TGCGCCAGCAGCTTGGCAGCAGGCGACGATAATTCACCCCTCCACTTT.

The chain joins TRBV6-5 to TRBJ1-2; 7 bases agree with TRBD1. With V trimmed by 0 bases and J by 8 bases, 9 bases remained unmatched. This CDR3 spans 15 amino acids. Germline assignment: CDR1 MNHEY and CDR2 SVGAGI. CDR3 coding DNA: TGTGCCAGCAGTTACTCGATCGGGGACAGCCGGGGCTACACCTTC. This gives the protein CASSYSIGDSRGYTF.

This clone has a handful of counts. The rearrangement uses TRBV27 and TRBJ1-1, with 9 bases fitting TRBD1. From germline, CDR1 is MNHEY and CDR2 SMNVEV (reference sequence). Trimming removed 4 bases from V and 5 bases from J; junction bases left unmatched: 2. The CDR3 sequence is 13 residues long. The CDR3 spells CASSWTGDTEAFF. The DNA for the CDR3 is TGTGCCAGCAGTTGGACAGGGGATACTGAAGCTTTCTTT.

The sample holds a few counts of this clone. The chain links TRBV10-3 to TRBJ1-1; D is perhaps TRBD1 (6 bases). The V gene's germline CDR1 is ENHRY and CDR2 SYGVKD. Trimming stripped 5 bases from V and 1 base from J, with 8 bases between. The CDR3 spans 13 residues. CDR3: CAISWDTNTEAFF. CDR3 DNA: TGTGCCATCAGTTGGGACACGAACACTGAAGCTTTCTTT.

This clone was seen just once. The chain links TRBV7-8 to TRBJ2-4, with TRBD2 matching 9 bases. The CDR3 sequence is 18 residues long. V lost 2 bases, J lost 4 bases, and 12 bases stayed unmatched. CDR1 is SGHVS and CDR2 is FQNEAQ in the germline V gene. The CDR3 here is CASSLFRLAGTTKNIQYF. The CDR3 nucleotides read TGTGCCAGCAGCTTATTTCGGCTAGCGGGAACAACTAAAAACATTCAGTACTTC.

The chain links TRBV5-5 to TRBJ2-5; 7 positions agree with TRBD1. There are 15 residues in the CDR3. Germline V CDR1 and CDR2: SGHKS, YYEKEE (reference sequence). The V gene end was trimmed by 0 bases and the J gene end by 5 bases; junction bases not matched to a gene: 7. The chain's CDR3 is CASSLDRGEGETQYF. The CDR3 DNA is TGTGCCAGCAGCTTGGACAGGGGTGAGGGCGAGACCCAGTACTTC. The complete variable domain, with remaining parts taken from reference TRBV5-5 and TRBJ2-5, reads DAGVTQSPTHLIKTRGQQVTLRCSPISGHKSVSWYQQVLGQGPQFIFQYYEKEERGRGNFPDRFSARQFPNYSSELNVNALLLGDSALYLCASSLDRGEGETQYFGPGTRLLVL.

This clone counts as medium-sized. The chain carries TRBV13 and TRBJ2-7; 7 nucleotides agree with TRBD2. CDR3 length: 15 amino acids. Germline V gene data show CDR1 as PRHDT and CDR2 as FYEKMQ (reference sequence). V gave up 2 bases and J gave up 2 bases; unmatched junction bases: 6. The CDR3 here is CASSLWGLRTYEQYF. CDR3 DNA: TGTGCCAGCAGCTTATGGGGACTAAGGACCTACGAGCAGTACTTC.

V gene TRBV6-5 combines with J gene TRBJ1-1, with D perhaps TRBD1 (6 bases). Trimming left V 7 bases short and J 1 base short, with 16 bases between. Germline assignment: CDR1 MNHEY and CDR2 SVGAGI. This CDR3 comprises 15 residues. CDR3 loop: CASTRTVQSNTEAFF. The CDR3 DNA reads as TGTGCCAGCACCAGGACAGTACAGTCGAACACTGAAGCTTTCTTT.

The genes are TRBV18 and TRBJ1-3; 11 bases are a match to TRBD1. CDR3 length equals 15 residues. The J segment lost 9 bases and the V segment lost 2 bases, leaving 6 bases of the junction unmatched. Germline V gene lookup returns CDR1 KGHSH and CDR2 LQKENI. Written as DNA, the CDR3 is TGTGCCAGCTCACCAGGACAGGGGGCGCGAGGCACCATATATTTT. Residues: CASSPGQGARGTIYF.

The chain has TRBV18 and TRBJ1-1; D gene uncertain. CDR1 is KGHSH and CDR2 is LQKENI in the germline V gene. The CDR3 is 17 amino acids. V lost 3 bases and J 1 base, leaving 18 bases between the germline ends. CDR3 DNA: TGTGCCAGCTCACCTATAGCGACGGTACACCCGAACACTGAAGCTTTCTTT. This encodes CASSPIATVHPNTEAFF. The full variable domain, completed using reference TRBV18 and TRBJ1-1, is NAGVMQNPRHLVRRRGQEARLRCSPMKGHSHVYWYRQLPEEGLKFMVYLQKENIIDESGMPKERFSAEFPKEGPSILRIQQVVRGDSAAYFCASSPIATVHPNTEAFFGQGTRLTVV.

CDR3 region: CAWRSDRGGAEAFF. CDR3 DNA sequence: TGTGCCTGGAGATCGGACAGGGGCGGCGCTGAAGCTTTCTTT. The V call is TRBV30, the J call TRBJ1-1; TRBD1 matches at 9 bases. The CDR3 extends over 14 amino acids. Germline V gives CDR1 GTSNPN, CDR2 SVGIG (reference sequence). J was trimmed by 6 bases and V by 3 bases; bases with no gene match: 8.

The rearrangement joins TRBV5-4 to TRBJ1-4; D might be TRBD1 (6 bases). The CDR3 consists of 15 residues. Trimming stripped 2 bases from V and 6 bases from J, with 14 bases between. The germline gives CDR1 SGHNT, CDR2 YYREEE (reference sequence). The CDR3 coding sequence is TGTGCCAGCAGCTTTAGGGGGGCTCCGGATGAAAAACTGTTTTTT. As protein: CASSFRGAPDEKLFF. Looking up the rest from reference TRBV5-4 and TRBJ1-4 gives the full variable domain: ETGVTQSPTHLIKTRGQQVTLRCSSQSGHNTVSWYQQALGQGPQFIFQYYREEENGRGNFPPRFSGLQFPNYSSELNVNALELDDSALYLCASSFRGAPDEKLFFGSGTQLSVL.

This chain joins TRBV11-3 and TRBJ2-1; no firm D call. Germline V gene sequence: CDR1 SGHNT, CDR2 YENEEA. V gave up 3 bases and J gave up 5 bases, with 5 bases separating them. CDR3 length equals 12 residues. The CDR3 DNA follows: TGTGCCAGCAGCTTCTTTGACAATGAGCAGTTCTTC. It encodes CASSFFDNEQFF.

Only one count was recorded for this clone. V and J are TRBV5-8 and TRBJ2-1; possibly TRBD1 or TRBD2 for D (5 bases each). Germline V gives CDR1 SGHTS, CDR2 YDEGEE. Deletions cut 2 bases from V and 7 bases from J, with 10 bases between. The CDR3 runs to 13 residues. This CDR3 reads CASSFPGRNEQFF. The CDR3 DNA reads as TGTGCCAGCAGCTTTCCGGGACGGAATGAGCAGTTCTTC.

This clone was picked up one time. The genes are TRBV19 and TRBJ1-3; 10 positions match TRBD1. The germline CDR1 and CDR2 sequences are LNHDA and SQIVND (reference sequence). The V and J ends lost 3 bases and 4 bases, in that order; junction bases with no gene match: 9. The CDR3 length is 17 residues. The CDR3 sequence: CASSIAGTGVSGNTIYF. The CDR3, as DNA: TGTGCCAGTAGTATTGCCGGGACAGGGGTTTCGGGAAACACCATATATTTT.

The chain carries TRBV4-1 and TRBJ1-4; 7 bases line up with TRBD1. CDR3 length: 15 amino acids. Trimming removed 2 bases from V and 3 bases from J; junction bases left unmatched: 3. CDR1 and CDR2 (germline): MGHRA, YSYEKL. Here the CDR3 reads CASSQNRGSNEKLFF. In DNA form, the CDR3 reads TGCGCCAGCAGCCAAAACAGGGGATCTAATGAAAAACTGTTTTTT.

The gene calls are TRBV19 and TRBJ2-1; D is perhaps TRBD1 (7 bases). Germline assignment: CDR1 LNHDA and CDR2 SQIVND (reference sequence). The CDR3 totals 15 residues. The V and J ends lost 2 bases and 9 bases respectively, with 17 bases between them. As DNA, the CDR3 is TGTGCCAGTAGTATAATAACAGGGGAGGTTGCTGAGCAGTTCTTC. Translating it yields CASSIITGEVAEQFF. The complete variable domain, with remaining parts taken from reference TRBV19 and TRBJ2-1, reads DGGITQSPKYLFRKEGQNVTLSCEQNLNHDAMYWYRQDPGQGLRLIYYSQIVNDFQKGDIAEGYSVSREKKESFPLTVTSAQKNPTAFYLCASSIITGEVAEQFFGPGTRLTVL.

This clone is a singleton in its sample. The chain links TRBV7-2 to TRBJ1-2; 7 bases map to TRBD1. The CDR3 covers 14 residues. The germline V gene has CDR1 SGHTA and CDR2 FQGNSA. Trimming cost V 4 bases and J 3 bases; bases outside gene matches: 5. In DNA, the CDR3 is TGTGCCAGCAGCTCCCGAGGACAGGACTATGGCTACACCTTC. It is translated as CASSSRGQDYGYTF. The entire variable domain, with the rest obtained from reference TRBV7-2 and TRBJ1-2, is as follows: GAGVSQSPSNKVTEKGKDVELRCDPISGHTALYWYRQSLGQGLEFLIYFQGNSAPDKSGLPSDRFSAERTGGSVSTLTIQRTQQEDSAVYLCASSSRGQDYGYTFGSGTRLTVV.

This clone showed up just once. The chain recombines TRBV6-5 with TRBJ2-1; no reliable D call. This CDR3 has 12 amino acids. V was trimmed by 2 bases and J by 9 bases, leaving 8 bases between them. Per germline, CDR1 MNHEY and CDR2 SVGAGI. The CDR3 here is CASSYPLGEQFF. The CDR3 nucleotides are TGTGCCAGCAGTTACCCGCTTGGTGAGCAGTTCTTC.